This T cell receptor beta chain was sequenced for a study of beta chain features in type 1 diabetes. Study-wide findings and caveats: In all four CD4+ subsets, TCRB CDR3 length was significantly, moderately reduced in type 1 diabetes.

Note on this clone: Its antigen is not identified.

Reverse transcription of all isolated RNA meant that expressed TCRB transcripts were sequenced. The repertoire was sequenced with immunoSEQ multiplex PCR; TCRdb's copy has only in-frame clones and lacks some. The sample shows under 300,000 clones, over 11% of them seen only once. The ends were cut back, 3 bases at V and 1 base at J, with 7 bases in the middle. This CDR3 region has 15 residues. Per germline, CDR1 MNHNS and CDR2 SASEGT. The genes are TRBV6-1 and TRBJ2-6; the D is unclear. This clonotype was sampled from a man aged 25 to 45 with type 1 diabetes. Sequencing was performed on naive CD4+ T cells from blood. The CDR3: CASSDGISGANVLTF. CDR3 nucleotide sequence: TGTGCCAGCAGTGACGGTATTTCTGGGGCCAACGTCCTGACTTTC.